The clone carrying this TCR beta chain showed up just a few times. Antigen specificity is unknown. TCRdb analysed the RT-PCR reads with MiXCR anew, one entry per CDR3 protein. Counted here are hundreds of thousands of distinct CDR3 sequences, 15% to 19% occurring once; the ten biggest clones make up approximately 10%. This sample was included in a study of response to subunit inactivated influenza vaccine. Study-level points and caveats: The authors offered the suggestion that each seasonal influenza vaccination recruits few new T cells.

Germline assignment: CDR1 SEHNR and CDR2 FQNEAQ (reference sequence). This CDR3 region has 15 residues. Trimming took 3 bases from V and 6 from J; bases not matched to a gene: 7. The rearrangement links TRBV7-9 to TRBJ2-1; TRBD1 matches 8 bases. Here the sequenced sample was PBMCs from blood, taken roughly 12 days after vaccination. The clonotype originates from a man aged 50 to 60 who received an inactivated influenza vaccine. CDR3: CASSLWTGRVNEQFF. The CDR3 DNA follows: TGTGCCAGCAGCTTGTGGACAGGGAGAGTCAATGAGCAGTTCTTC.